This TCR beta chain was identified in a study of T-cell memory formation after mild COVID-19. Overall study: Largely, the TCR clusters proved donor specific.

The V gene lost 3 bases and the J gene lost 2 bases, with 7 bases spanning the gap. This CDR3 region has 12 residues. The germline CDR1 and CDR2 sequences are DFQATT and SNEGSKA (reference sequence). Study-wide results and limits: A subset of responding clones appeared in pre-infection memory, suggesting cross-reactive memory joined. In second-wave clones peaking day 37, SARS-CoV-2 specificity remained unconfirmed.

This clonotype was counted a few times. Its specificity is not known. It was 5'RACE with constant-segment primers that produced the TCR alpha and TCR beta cDNA libraries, which carried sample barcodes and UMIs. MiXCR, run by TCRdb on the 5' RACE reads, gives a single entry per CDR3 protein. The sample lists about half a million distinct CDR3 sequences, roughly 18% occurring once. The clonotype comes from an adult woman who had mild COVID-19 (a few samples of this study predate the infection). Cell type and time point are not known. Sequencing was done on a sample of PBMCs or a T cell subset sorted from them (not recorded which). The chain links TRBV20-1 to TRBJ1-2; no clear D. CDR3 DNA sequence: TGCAGTGCTAGCCCCGAAAACTATGGCTACACCTTC. It yields the protein CSASPENYGYTF.